The 15 T cell receptor beta chains below were found in one sample sequenced in a study of blood T cell repertoires in COVID-19. Only in-frame clones appear in the TCRdb table, and some are missing; sequencing was by immunoSEQ multiplex PCR. Among 56,000 or so clones listed, nearly 90% were seen once. The material sequenced was peripheral blood. The receptors were sampled from a woman aged 60-75 years with COVID-19, enrolled during active disease.

This clone was recorded only once. The chain recombines TRBV2 with TRBJ2-4; D is ambiguous. Trimming removed 6 bases at V and 6 bases at J, with 12 bases between. The CDR3 consists of 13 residues. CDR1 SNHLY and CDR2 FYNNEI come from the germline V gene. CDR3 in amino acids: CASSQSTRNIQYF. The CDR3 DNA reads as TGTGCCAGCAGCCAAAGCACGCGAAACATTCAGTACTTC.

The chain recombines TRBV7-9 with TRBJ2-1, with 12 bases identical to TRBD2. The CDR3 loop spans 15 amino acids. Losses at the gene ends were 5 bases for V and 4 bases for J; bases not matched to a gene: 3. Germline CDR1 SEHNR, CDR2 FQNEAQ (reference sequence). In nucleotides, the CDR3 is TGTGCCAGCAGCCCGACTAGCGGGGGATACAATGAGCAGTTCTTC. It yields the protein CASSPTSGGYNEQFF.

This chain joins TRBV7-2 and TRBJ2-3, with 11 bases matching TRBD2. V lost 5 bases to trimming and J lost 8 bases; unmatched junction nucleotides: 9. The CDR3 extends over 15 amino acids. Germline loops: CDR1 SGHTA, CDR2 FQGNSA. This chain's CDR3 is CASSLPTSGRGTQYF. In DNA form, the CDR3 reads TGTGCCAGCAGCCTACCTACTAGCGGGAGAGGTACGCAGTATTTT.

About this clone: Other DNA sequences in the sample encode the same CDR3. The V gene is TRBV2, the J gene TRBJ2-5; D perhaps matches TRBD2 (6 bases). This CDR3 is 13 amino acids long. Germline CDR1 and CDR2: SNHLY and FYNNEI. Between the trimmed V and J ends, which lost 6 bases and 3 bases, there was a span of 11 bases. CDR3 protein: CASSRGTEETQYF. Written as DNA, the CDR3 is TGTGCCAGCAGCCGGGGGACGGAAGAGACCCAGTACTTC.

The chain carries TRBV5-4 and TRBJ1-2, with D unresolved. The ends were cut back, 3 bases at V and 1 base at J, with 13 bases in the middle. The CDR3 contains 15 residues. Germline V gives CDR1 SGHNT, CDR2 YYREEE (reference sequence). The CDR3, as DNA: TGTGCCAGCAGCTACCGTCGAGAGGATAACTATGGCTACACCTTC. This encodes CASSYRREDNYGYTF.

The genes are TRBV3-1 (or the pseudogene TRBV3-2) and TRBJ1-2; D remains ambiguous. The CDR3 totals 14 residues. Germline V lookup: CDR1 LGHDT, CDR2 YNNKEL (reference sequence). Between the trimmed V and J ends, which lost 1 base and 4 bases, there was a span of 10 bases. CDR3 nucleotides: TGTGCCAGCAGCCAAGTTGGGCGAGTCTATGGCTACACCTTC. It codes for CASSQVGRVYGYTF.

J is TRBJ2-7 and V is TRBV10-1, with 7 bases lining up with TRBD2. V shed 5 bases, J shed 7 bases, and the junction held 8 bases outside the gene matches. Germline V lookup: CDR1 WNHNN, CDR2 SYGVQD (reference sequence). This CDR3 is 13 amino acids long. As DNA, the CDR3 is TGCGCCAGCAGTTCCTCGGGAGCGGGAGAGCAGTACTTC. Protein product: CASSSSGAGEQYF.

This clone showed up just a few times. V usage is TRBV7-9 and J usage is TRBJ1-2; TRBD1 agrees at 9 bases. After removal of 2 bases from V and 6 bases from J, the junction contained 7 bases not matched to a gene. The germline gives CDR1 SEHNR, CDR2 FQNEAQ (reference sequence). This CDR3 has 15 amino acids. CDR3 residues: CASSLPDRGGDGYTF. CDR3 bases: TGTGCCAGCAGCTTACCGGACAGGGGCGGAGATGGCTACACCTTC.

This chain joins TRBV27 and TRBJ2-7; D call uncertain. With 2 bases removed from V and 6 bases from J, the gap between germline ends came to 5 bases. CDR3 size: 11 residues. Germline V gives CDR1 MNHEY, CDR2 SMNVEV (reference sequence). CDR3: CASSLQSEQYF. DNA of the CDR3: TGTGCCAGCAGTTTACAATCCGAGCAGTACTTC.

The gene calls are TRBV7-9 and TRBJ2-7, with D unresolved. Trimming pared 1 base from V and 3 bases from J, leaving 7 bases between. Germline CDR1 and CDR2: SEHNR and FQNEAQ (reference sequence). This CDR3 has 13 residues. CDR3 coding DNA: TGTGCCAGCAGCTTAGTGAGCCTCTACGAGCAGTACTTC. Protein product: CASSLVSLYEQYF.

The chain is built from TRBV5-4 and TRBJ2-7; TRBD2 matches at 7 bases. The CDR3 spans 15 residues. V trimming: 2 bases; J trimming: 0 bases; junction bases outside the gene matches: 5. CDR1 and CDR2 from the germline V gene are SGHNT and YYREEE (reference sequence). This CDR3 reads CASSFASGNSYEQYF. For the CDR3, the DNA is TGTGCCAGCAGCTTTGCTAGCGGAAACTCCTACGAGCAGTACTTC. Using reference TRBV5-4 and TRBJ2-7 for the parts outside the CDR3, the full variable domain is ETGVTQSPTHLIKTRGQQVTLRCSSQSGHNTVSWYQQALGQGPQFIFQYYREEENGRGNFPPRFSGLQFPNYSSELNVNALELDDSALYLCASSFASGNSYEQYFGPGTRLTVT.

The chain has TRBV10-3 and TRBJ2-7; 9 bases are a match to TRBD1. Germline V gene lookup returns CDR1 ENHRY and CDR2 SYGVKD. V lost 8 bases, J lost 4 bases, and 0 bases stayed unmatched. CDR3 length: 11 residues. CDR3 in DNA: TGTGCCATCGGACAGGGGTACGAGCAGTACTTC. This codes for CAIGQGYEQYF.

V is TRBV28 and J is TRBJ2-7; possibly TRBD2 for D (7 bases). The CDR3 extends over 13 amino acids. CDR1 is MDHEN, CDR2 SYDVKM, per germline. With 8 bases removed from V and 5 bases from J, the gap between germline ends came to 16 bases. The CDR3 region has the DNA TGTGCCAGCCATTTAGGGGGGGCAGACGAGCAGTACTTC. Translation: CASHLGGADEQYF.

The J gene is TRBJ2-1, the V gene TRBV5-4, with a possible D match to TRBD2 (6 bases). V was pared by 3 bases and J by 10 bases, with 11 bases between. This CDR3 is 12 amino acids long. Germline loops: CDR1 SGHNT, CDR2 YYREEE (reference sequence). DNA for the CDR3: TGTGCCAGCAGCTGGGGAGGTGGGGAGCAGTTCTTC. Translating gives CASSWGGGEQFF.

The chain recombines TRBV12-3 or TRBV12-4 with TRBJ1-6, with 7 bases identical to TRBD1. The J segment lost 6 bases and the V segment lost 6 bases, leaving 2 bases of the junction unmatched. The CDR3 spans 13 residues. CDR3 in amino acids: CASRGQPNSPLHF. The CDR3 nucleotides are TGTGCCAGCAGGGGACAGCCTAATTCACCCCTCCACTTT.